These T cell receptor beta chains were read from a single sample in a study of T and B cells in COVID-19 patients. TCRdb used MiXCR to reprocess the multiplex PCR reads, holding one entry per CDR3 protein. The table shows about 11,000 distinct CDR3 sequences, with 33% occurring only once. The sequencing sample was made of blood. The receptors shown here come from a human donor with active COVID-19. CDR3s leave out the opening cysteine and the closing phenylalanine or tryptophan. Each record gives: D gene, J gene, clone size, V gene, CDR3 protein. The D gene is left open where the match is weak. Clone sizes are given selectively: once, few, many, or a class where the clone is expanded.

d_gene: .
j_gene: TRBJ2-1
abundance: .
v_gene: TRBV7-6
CDR3aa: ASSFRPNSNEQF

d_gene: .
j_gene: TRBJ1-6
abundance: .
v_gene: TRBV5-4
CDR3aa: ASSWGTGPGNSPLH

d_gene: TRBD2
j_gene: TRBJ2-2
abundance: .
v_gene: TRBV29-1
CDR3aa: SVGSGGMNTGELF

d_gene: .
j_gene: TRBJ2-3
abundance: .
v_gene: TRBV4-3
CDR3aa: ASSQAAVDTQY

d_gene: TRBD2
j_gene: TRBJ2-3
abundance: .
v_gene: TRBV7-6
CDR3aa: ASSLGGGGTDTQY

d_gene: TRBD2
j_gene: TRBJ2-1
abundance: few
v_gene: TRBV27
CDR3aa: ASTAGGHEQF

d_gene: .
j_gene: TRBJ1-1
abundance: few
v_gene: TRBV5-4
CDR3aa: ASSQGHPTEPLTAF

d_gene: .
j_gene: TRBJ1-3
abundance: .
v_gene: TRBV5-1
CDR3aa: ASSPDGSGNTIY

d_gene: .
j_gene: TRBJ1-1
abundance: .
v_gene: TRBV6-5
CDR3aa: ASSYGPGTEAF

d_gene: TRBD1
j_gene: TRBJ1-5
abundance: few
v_gene: TRBV19
CDR3aa: ASSMYGQGGGGNQPQH

d_gene: TRBD1
j_gene: TRBJ2-3
abundance: .
v_gene: TRBV18
CDR3aa: ASSILGTAPSTDTQY

d_gene: .
j_gene: TRBJ1-3
abundance: .
v_gene: TRBV5-1
CDR3aa: ASSLGQAGNTIY

d_gene: .
j_gene: TRBJ1-5
abundance: few
v_gene: TRBV19
CDR3aa: ASSLEPWGLMFSPQH

d_gene: TRBD1
j_gene: TRBJ2-6
abundance: .
v_gene: TRBV5-5
CDR3aa: ASSPQGAYGANVLT

d_gene: .
j_gene: TRBJ1-3
abundance: medium-sized
v_gene: TRBV18
CDR3aa: ASSSTGRNSGNTIY

d_gene: .
j_gene: TRBJ2-2
abundance: .
v_gene: TRBV29-1
CDR3aa: SVEHSMNTGELF

d_gene: TRBD1
j_gene: TRBJ1-1
abundance: few
v_gene: TRBV6-1
CDR3aa: ASQTGSTNTEAF

d_gene: .
j_gene: TRBJ2-3
abundance: medium-sized
v_gene: TRBV15
CDR3aa: ATSPYPAPTDTQY

d_gene: .
j_gene: TRBJ1-1
abundance: few
v_gene: TRBV5-5
CDR3aa: ASSLGGLKTEAF

d_gene: .
j_gene: TRBJ2-6
abundance: .
v_gene: TRBV6-2/TRBV6-3
CDR3aa: ASSSGANVLT

d_gene: TRBD1
j_gene: TRBJ1-6
abundance: few
v_gene: TRBV12-3/TRBV12-4
CDR3aa: ASSDRADSPLH

d_gene: .
j_gene: TRBJ2-7
abundance: .
v_gene: TRBV7-9
CDR3aa: ASSLAWGTGEQY

d_gene: TRBD1
j_gene: TRBJ1-4
abundance: .
v_gene: TRBV28
CDR3aa: ASSSLDRDNEKLF

d_gene: TRBD2
j_gene: TRBJ2-7
abundance: few
v_gene: TRBV5-1
CDR3aa: ASRVGLAGARLYEQY

d_gene: TRBD2
j_gene: TRBJ2-1
abundance: medium-sized
v_gene: TRBV5-4
CDR3aa: ASSYGLAQEQF

d_gene: TRBD1
j_gene: TRBJ2-1
abundance: few
v_gene: TRBV20-1
CDR3aa: STLTGVSYNEQF

d_gene: .
j_gene: TRBJ2-1
abundance: .
v_gene: TRBV28
CDR3aa: ASSLSTSYNEQF

d_gene: .
j_gene: TRBJ1-1
abundance: .
v_gene: TRBV20-1
CDR3aa: SARKVLELNTEAF

d_gene: .
j_gene: TRBJ2-2
abundance: medium-sized
v_gene: TRBV12-3/TRBV12-4
CDR3aa: ASSLAGSANTGELF

d_gene: TRBD1
j_gene: TRBJ1-1
abundance: medium-sized
v_gene: TRBV29-1
CDR3aa: SVRTGTNTEAF

d_gene: .
j_gene: TRBJ2-7
abundance: .
v_gene: TRBV20-1
CDR3aa: SARDWRGPGGEQY

d_gene: .
j_gene: TRBJ1-2
abundance: .
v_gene: TRBV12-3/TRBV12-4
CDR3aa: ASRQLNYGYT

d_gene: TRBD1
j_gene: TRBJ1-4
abundance: .
v_gene: TRBV6-1
CDR3aa: ASRSGTGFPIFEKLF

d_gene: .
j_gene: TRBJ2-3
abundance: .
v_gene: TRBV20-1
CDR3aa: SARESNTDTQY

d_gene: .
j_gene: TRBJ1-5
abundance: few
v_gene: TRBV12-3/TRBV12-4
CDR3aa: ASSPQTGNQPQH

d_gene: .
j_gene: TRBJ1-2
abundance: .
v_gene: TRBV18
CDR3aa: ASSPRPGDGYT

d_gene: .
j_gene: TRBJ2-1
abundance: .
v_gene: TRBV7-9
CDR3aa: ASSLGRGGYNEQF

d_gene: TRBD1
j_gene: TRBJ2-1
abundance: medium-sized
v_gene: TRBV27
CDR3aa: ASSWDRYNEQF

d_gene: TRBD2
j_gene: TRBJ2-7
abundance: few
v_gene: TRBV5-4
CDR3aa: ASSLSSGGAYEQY

d_gene: .
j_gene: TRBJ2-3
abundance: once
v_gene: TRBV5-8
CDR3aa: ASSLSLGLSTDTQY

d_gene: TRBD1
j_gene: TRBJ1-5
abundance: few
v_gene: TRBV29-1
CDR3aa: SVVLIGTGNQPQH

d_gene: TRBD2
j_gene: TRBJ2-2
abundance: .
v_gene: TRBV10-1
CDR3aa: ASSAAGGDIIGELF

d_gene: .
j_gene: TRBJ1-1
abundance: .
v_gene: TRBV5-5
CDR3aa: ASSYEKLTAF

d_gene: TRBD1
j_gene: TRBJ2-5
abundance: medium-sized
v_gene: TRBV29-1
CDR3aa: SVGQRQETQY

d_gene: .
j_gene: TRBJ2-3
abundance: once
v_gene: TRBV24-1
CDR3aa: ATSDFRAGDGTDTQY

d_gene: TRBD2
j_gene: TRBJ2-1
abundance: .
v_gene: TRBV27
CDR3aa: ACSSWGGGTNEQF

d_gene: TRBD1
j_gene: TRBJ1-4
abundance: .
v_gene: TRBV9
CDR3aa: ASSGTGGFHEKLF

d_gene: .
j_gene: TRBJ2-2
abundance: .
v_gene: TRBV10-3
CDR3aa: AISERDTGELF

d_gene: .
j_gene: TRBJ2-7
abundance: medium-sized
v_gene: TRBV5-4
CDR3aa: ASSLYGPVVEQY

d_gene: .
j_gene: TRBJ1-4
abundance: medium-sized
v_gene: TRBV27
CDR3aa: ASSRQLNEKLF

d_gene: .
j_gene: TRBJ2-2
abundance: few
v_gene: TRBV5-4
CDR3aa: ASSLSLGRNTGELF

d_gene: .
j_gene: TRBJ1-4
abundance: .
v_gene: TRBV12-3/TRBV12-4
CDR3aa: ASSFRGRLNEKLF

d_gene: .
j_gene: TRBJ1-2
abundance: few
v_gene: TRBV20-1
CDR3aa: SARDRLEYGYT

d_gene: .
j_gene: TRBJ1-3
abundance: .
v_gene: TRBV13
CDR3aa: ASSRWQSGNTIY

d_gene: TRBD1
j_gene: TRBJ2-3
abundance: few
v_gene: TRBV24-1
CDR3aa: ATSEQGKVLTDTQY

d_gene: TRBD1
j_gene: TRBJ1-6
abundance: medium-sized
v_gene: TRBV27
CDR3aa: ASSLGTGGAGNSPLH

d_gene: .
j_gene: TRBJ2-1
abundance: few
v_gene: TRBV12-3/TRBV12-4
CDR3aa: ASRPGAAYNEQF

d_gene: TRBD1
j_gene: TRBJ2-1
abundance: .
v_gene: TRBV13
CDR3aa: ASSLEGAPYNEQF